Listed below are T cell receptor beta chains from one sample, sequenced in a study of cytomegalovirus exposure and HLA in healthy donors. The protocol was immunoSEQ multiplex PCR, while the TCRdb copy is restricted to in-frame clones and leaves out a portion. This sample has 100,000 to 150,000 clones, with around 74% found just once. What was sequenced was PBMCs. The receptor source for this set is a woman aged 45 to 65 in good health and CMV-seropositive. The CDR3 runs from the conserved cysteine through the conserved F or W. The D gene is left open where the match is weak. Clone size appears in some rows only: once, few, many, or a class for an expanded clone.

TRBD2	TRBV6-5	TRBJ2-1	-	CASNALAGGGEQFF	TGTGCCAGCAACGCACTAGCGGGGGGTGGTGAGCAGTTCTTC
TRBD1	TRBV25-1	TRBJ1-5	-	CASSGGQGVNQPQHF	TGTGCCAGCAGTGGCGGACAGGGGGTCAATCAGCCCCAGCATTTT
-	TRBV30	TRBJ2-3	few	CAWSLISRADTQYF	TGTGCCTGGAGTCTGATTTCCAGGGCAGATACGCAGTATTTT
-	TRBV25-1	TRBJ1-1	-	CASSGGVGTEAFF	TGTGCCAGCAGTGGCGGGGTGGGCACTGAAGCTTTCTTT
-	TRBV5-1	TRBJ2-5	-	CASSLAHRYQETQYF	TGCGCCAGCAGCTTGGCCCACAGATACCAAGAGACCCAGTACTTC
-	TRBV9	TRBJ2-1	few	CASSVQGDNEQFF	TGTGCCAGCAGCGTACAGGGTGACAATGAGCAGTTCTTC
-	TRBV4-1	TRBJ2-7	few	CASSQVVIGRDEQYF	TGCGCCAGCAGCCAGGTAGTTATCGGTCGGGACGAGCAGTACTTC
-	TRBV11-1	TRBJ2-7	-	CASSNLGGVSYEQYF	TGTGCCAGCAGCAACCTCGGCGGGGTTTCCTACGAGCAGTACTTC
-	TRBV4-2	TRBJ2-7	few	CASSQDVGRDYEQYF	TGTGCCAGCAGCCAAGATGTCGGCAGGGACTACGAGCAGTACTTC
-	TRBV5-1	TRBJ2-1	-	CASSLGRAYNEQFF	TGCGCCAGCAGCTTGGGCCGCGCCTACAATGAGCAGTTCTTC
-	TRBV27	TRBJ1-2	-	CASSFGRDYGYTF	TGTGCCAGCAGTTTCGGCAGGGACTATGGCTACACCTTC
TRBD1	TRBV10-3	TRBJ2-5	-	CAISARQGPQETQYF	TGTGCCATCAGTGCCCGACAGGGTCCACAAGAGACCCAGTACTTC
-	TRBV7-2	TRBJ1-2	-	CASSFPGNYGYTF	TGTGCCAGCAGCTTCCCCGGGAACTATGGCTACACCTTT
TRBD1	TRBV11-3	TRBJ2-5	few	CASSPPLQGSQETQYF	TGTGCCAGCAGCCCCCCGCTACAGGGGTCACAAGAGACCCAGTACTTC
-	TRBV30	TRBJ2-3	-	CAWSAGGPPDTQYF	TGTGCCTGGAGTGCGGGGGGCCCCCCAGATACGCAGTATTTT
TRBD1	TRBV15	TRBJ1-5	-	CATSRPTGGEIGPQHF	TGTGCCACCAGCAGACCTACAGGGGGCGAGATAGGGCCCCAGCATTTT
-	TRBV5-6	TRBJ1-2	-	CASSMGADLGGTF	TGTGCCAGCAGTATGGGGGCGGACTTAGGTGGCACCTTC
-	TRBV6-6	TRBJ2-5	-	CASTQQPQETQYF	TGTGCCAGCACACAGCAACCTCAAGAGACCCAGTACTTC
TRBD1	TRBV30	TRBJ2-7	-	CAWGQGPNYEQYF	TGTGCCTGGGGACAGGGGCCTAACTACGAGCAGTACTTC
-	TRBV6-8	TRBJ2-3	few	CASTSGTGADTQYF	TGTGCCAGCACTAGCGGGACAGGGGCAGATACGCAGTATTTT
TRBD1	TRBV5-6	TRBJ1-5	once	CASSRTGTGGFNQPQHF	TGTGCCAGCAGTCGAACCGGGACAGGGGGCTTCAATCAGCCCCAGCATTTT
TRBD1	TRBV6-5	TRBJ1-2	once	CASSYSQGGGYTF	TGTGCCAGCAGTTACTCACAGGGGGGTGGCTACACCTTC
-	TRBV15	TRBJ1-2	-	CATSRDKYGYGYTF	TGTGCCACCAGCAGAGATAAATACGGCTATGGCTACACCTTC
TRBD1	TRBV6-5	TRBJ1-2	-	CASKREQGCGYTF	TGTGCCAGCAAACGGGAACAGGGGTGTGGCTACACCTTC
TRBD1	TRBV29-1	TRBJ2-5	-	CSVGTGGAGQETQYF	TGCAGCGTGGGAACAGGGGGCGCCGGGCAAGAGACCCAGTACTTC
TRBD2	TRBV18	TRBJ2-5	-	CASSSAGEETQYF	TGTGCCAGCTCATCGGCGGGGGAAGAGACCCAGTACTTC
-	TRBV7-9	TRBJ1-5	-	CASSLATNQPQHF	TGTGCCAGCAGCTTAGCGACAAATCAGCCCCAGCATTTT
-	TRBV4-3	TRBJ2-4	-	CASSPSERAKNIQYF	TGCGCCAGCAGCCCCAGCGAACGAGCCAAAAACATTCAGTACTTC
-	TRBV4-1	TRBJ1-1	-	CASSQDLGGRTFGPEAFF	TGCGCCAGCAGCCAAGACCTGGGGGGGCGAACGTTTGGCCCTGAAGCTTTCTTT
-	TRBV6-1	TRBJ2-7	-	CASRGRFKDEQYF	TGTGCCAGCAGGGGGAGGTTTAAGGACGAGCAGTACTTC
-	TRBV21-1	TRBJ1-5	-	CASSARQGGSYQPQHF	TGTGCCAGCAGCGCCCGACAGGGCGGTTCATATCAGCCCCAGCATTTT
-	TRBV30	TRBJ2-7	-	CAWRRAGADEQYF	TGTGCCTGGAGGAGAGCGGGCGCCGACGAGCAGTACTTC
TRBD1	TRBV7-2	TRBJ1-2	-	CASSLQGERNGYTF	TGTGCCAGCAGCTTGCAGGGGGAACGAAATGGCTACACCTTC
-	TRBV1	TRBJ2-3	-	CTSSLTQSHTQYF	TGCACCAGCAGCCTCACCCAGTCCCATACGCAGTATTTT
TRBD1	TRBV5-1	TRBJ1-3	-	CASSPGQGRRGNTIYF	TGCGCCAGCAGCCCTGGACAGGGACGAAGAGGAAACACCATATATTTT